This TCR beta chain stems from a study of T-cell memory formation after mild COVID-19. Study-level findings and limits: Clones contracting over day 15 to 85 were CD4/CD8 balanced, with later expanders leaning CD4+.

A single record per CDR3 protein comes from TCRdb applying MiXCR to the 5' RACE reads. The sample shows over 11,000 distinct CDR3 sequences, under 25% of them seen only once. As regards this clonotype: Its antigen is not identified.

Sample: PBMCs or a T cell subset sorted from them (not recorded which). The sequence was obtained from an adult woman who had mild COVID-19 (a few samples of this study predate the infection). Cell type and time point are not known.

The CDR3 spells CATSTGISNQPQHF. In nucleotides, the CDR3 is TGTGCCACCTCGACAGGAATTAGCAATCAGCCCCAGCATTTT. The rearrangement joins TRBV7-2 to TRBJ1-5, with D tentatively TRBD1 (6 bases). Deletions cut 10 bases from V and 0 bases from J, with 13 bases between. CDR3 length: 14 amino acids. Per the germline V gene, CDR1 is SGHTA and CDR2 is FQGNSA.